This is a list of T cell receptor beta chains from one sample in a study of metastatic and nonmetastatic thyroid tumors. TCRdb re-analyzed the PCR reads using MiXCR. The sample shows under 100,000 clones, around 7.8% of them seen only once. The material sequenced was blood. The source of these receptors is a female donor with papillary thyroid cancer or a benign thyroid nodule (not recorded which). Some clones in this sample may be carry-over from other donors' samples. Both conserved end residues are trimmed from each CDR3.

v_gene: TRBV2; CDR3aa: ASRSPEDYNEQF
v_gene: TRBV20-1; CDR3aa: SALEIFTISENQPQH
v_gene: TRBV11-2; CDR3aa: ASSLAGAGGYT
v_gene: TRBV5-1; CDR3aa: ASSLEAGGVGNEQF
v_gene: TRBV6-1; CDR3aa: ASQGLGHQPQH
v_gene: TRBV27; CDR3aa: ASSLSPGGGTQY
v_gene: TRBV4-1; CDR3aa: ASSQGWTSSNQPQH
v_gene: TRBV9; CDR3aa: ASSLRLAGAYNEQF
v_gene: TRBV12-3/TRBV12-4; CDR3aa: ASSPAATYEQY
v_gene: TRBV28; CDR3aa: ASSSPGQVQETQY
v_gene: TRBV3-1; CDR3aa: ASSQNREAYNEQF
v_gene: TRBV2; CDR3aa: ASSVTVNTEAF
v_gene: TRBV19; CDR3aa: AAETGGRGTEAF
v_gene: TRBV7-3; CDR3aa: ASSPLGSGRLGGQY
v_gene: TRBV6-5; CDR3aa: ASSRGLAGDPAYNEQF
v_gene: TRBV6-2/TRBV6-3; CDR3aa: ASSYPLRPQH
v_gene: TRBV20-1; CDR3aa: SAKFAGGNTEAF
v_gene: TRBV12-3/TRBV12-4; CDR3aa: ASSLGRGEPQH
v_gene: TRBV10-2; CDR3aa: ASVSGLDEKLF
v_gene: TRBV3-1; CDR3aa: ASSQDRTHYGYT
v_gene: TRBV4-1; CDR3aa: ASSQYRPTKFAYNEQF
v_gene: TRBV2; CDR3aa: ASSVQEHQETQY
v_gene: TRBV5-1; CDR3aa: ASSLGLDNEQF
v_gene: TRBV24-1; CDR3aa: ATSDSQGANTGELF
v_gene: TRBV19; CDR3aa: GSSGRGRRTDTQY
v_gene: TRBV29-1; CDR3aa: SVDPQGRFEAF
v_gene: TRBV5-1; CDR3aa: ASRAGTGPNQPQH
v_gene: TRBV19; CDR3aa: ASSNRVLNYGYT
v_gene: TRBV5-1; CDR3aa: ASSSYRDGSYEQY
v_gene: TRBV5-1; CDR3aa: ASSLGGVAKNIQY
v_gene: TRBV10-3; CDR3aa: AVSESVTKSSYNEQF